This TCR beta chain is from a study of blood T cell repertoires in COVID-19. The wider study: There were acute and convalescent COVID-19 samples, and they came from the United States, Italy and Spain.

CDR1 is SGHNT, CDR2 YYREEE, per germline (reference sequence). Trimming shortened V by 5 bases and J by 2 bases, and 11 bases separated the two germline ends. CDR3 length: 14 residues. TCRdb's table, derived via immunoSEQ multiplex PCR, lists solely in-frame clones and lacks some. The repertoire holds a few hundred thousand clones, 84% seen once, with roughly 3.6% in the top ten. Participants, about 18 to 90 years old, spanned around 26 US areas. Cohorts were determined from participant-reported clinical history. Recovered status applied to Cohort 3 donors who had two consecutive negative PCRs. It also applied to those with clearance or with symptom resolution. This clone was seen a few times.

This TCR came from a man aged 45-65 years who had recovered from COVID-19. The J gene is TRBJ1-5, the V gene TRBV5-4; tentatively, D is TRBD1 (5 bases). Input material: PBMCs or T cells enriched from blood (not recorded which). CDR3 DNA: TGTGCCAGCAGTCATCAGGGTCGCAATCAGCCCCAGCATTTT. Residues: CASSHQGRNQPQHF.